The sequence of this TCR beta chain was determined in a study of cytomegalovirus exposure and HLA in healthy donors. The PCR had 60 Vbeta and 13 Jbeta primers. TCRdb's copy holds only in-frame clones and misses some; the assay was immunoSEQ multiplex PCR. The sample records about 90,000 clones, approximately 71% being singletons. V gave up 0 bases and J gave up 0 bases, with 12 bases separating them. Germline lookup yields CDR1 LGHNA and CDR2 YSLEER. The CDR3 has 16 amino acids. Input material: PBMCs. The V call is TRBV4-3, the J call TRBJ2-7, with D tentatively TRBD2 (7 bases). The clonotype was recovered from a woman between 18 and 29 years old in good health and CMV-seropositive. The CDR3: CASSQDAGGPSYEQYF. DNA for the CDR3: TGCGCCAGCAGCCAAGATGCCGGGGGGCCCTCCTACGAGCAGTACTTC.